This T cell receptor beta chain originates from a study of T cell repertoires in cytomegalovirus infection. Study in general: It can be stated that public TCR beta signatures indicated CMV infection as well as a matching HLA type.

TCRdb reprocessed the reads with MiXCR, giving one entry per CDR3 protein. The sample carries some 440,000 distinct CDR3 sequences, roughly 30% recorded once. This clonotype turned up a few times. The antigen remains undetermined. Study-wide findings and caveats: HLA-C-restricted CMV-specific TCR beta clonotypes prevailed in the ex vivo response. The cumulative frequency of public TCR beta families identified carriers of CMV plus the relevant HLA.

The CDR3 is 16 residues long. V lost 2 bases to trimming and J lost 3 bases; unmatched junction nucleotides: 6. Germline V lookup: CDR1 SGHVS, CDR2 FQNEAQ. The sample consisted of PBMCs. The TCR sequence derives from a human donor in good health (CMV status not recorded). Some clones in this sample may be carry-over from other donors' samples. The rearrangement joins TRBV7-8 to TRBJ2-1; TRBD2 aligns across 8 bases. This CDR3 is CASSLHGGANYNEQFF. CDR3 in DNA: TGTGCCAGCAGCTTACACGGGGGGGCGAACTACAATGAGCAGTTCTTC.